These 21 T cell receptor beta chains originate from one sample sequenced in a study of T-cell reconstitution after alpha-beta-depleted transplantation in children. TCRbeta library preparation incorporated unique molecular identifiers. MiXCR was run by TCRdb on the PCR reads, yielding one entry per CDR3 protein. This sample has hundreds of thousands of distinct CDR3 sequences; under 12% occur once, and the top ten carry 2% to 2.5%. Source: PBMCs, taken before TCRalphabeta/CD19-depleted stem cell transplant. All receptors come from a child aged 2-15 years with inherited bone marrow failure, due to receive a stem cell transplant.

This clonotype was counted at least ten times. CDR3 nucleotides: TGCAGCGTTCGGACTAGCGGGTCCTACGAGCAGTACTTC. Protein: CSVRTSGSYEQYF. The chain has TRBV29-1 and TRBJ2-7; TRBD2 aligns across 11 bases. The V segment lost 5 bases and the J segment 1 base; nucleotides outside the gene matches: 1. CDR3 size: 13 residues. Germline V gives CDR1 SQVTM, CDR2 ANQGSEA.

This clonotype was seen many times. The rearrangement uses TRBV27 and TRBJ1-6; 8 nucleotides agree with TRBD1. Trimming removed 6 bases from V and 7 bases from J; junction bases left unmatched: 5. This CDR3 is 14 amino acids long. Germline V gives CDR1 MNHEY, CDR2 SMNVEV (reference sequence). The CDR3 bases are TGTGCCAGCAGACAGGGGGTAGGGAATTCACCCCTCCACTTT. As protein: CASRQGVGNSPLHF.

The genes are TRBV3-1 and TRBJ2-2, with TRBD1 matching 7 bases. Germline loops: CDR1 LGHDT, CDR2 YNNKEL (reference sequence). Trimming removed 3 bases from V and 0 bases from J; junction bases left unmatched: 7. The CDR3 is made up of 17 amino acids. CDR3 nucleotide sequence: TGTGCCAGCAGCCATCGACAGGGAGCCGCGAACACCGGGGAGCTGTTTTTT. Amino acids: CASSHRQGAANTGELFF. The full variable domain, completed using reference TRBV3-1 and TRBJ2-2, is DTAVSQTPKYLVTQMGNDKSIKCEQNLGHDTMYWYKQDSKKFLKIMFSYNNKELIINETVPNRFSPKSPDKAHLNLHINSLELGDSAVYFCASSHRQGAANTGELFFGEGSRLTVL.

The V and J genes are TRBV20-1 and TRBJ2-7; 14 bases line up with TRBD2. In germline, CDR1 is DFQATT, CDR2 SNEGSKA (reference sequence). The V segment lost 5 bases and the J segment 6 bases; nucleotides outside the gene matches: 3. This CDR3 is 13 amino acids long. CDR3 DNA sequence: TGCAGTGCTTGGACTAGCGGGAGGCCCGAGCAGTACTTC. This codes for CSAWTSGRPEQYF.

The chain carries TRBV5-1 and TRBJ2-7; maybe TRBD1 (6 bases). The CDR3 spans 16 residues. V was clipped by 0 bases and J by 0 bases, with 13 bases between them. Germline lookup yields CDR1 SGHRS and CDR2 YFSETQ. The CDR3 protein is CASSLGVGTHSYEQYF. The CDR3 region has the DNA TGCGCCAGCAGCTTGGGGGTCGGGACACACTCCTACGAGCAGTACTTC. The full variable domain, completed using reference TRBV5-1 and TRBJ2-7, is KAGVTQTPRYLIKTRGQQVTLSCSPISGHRSVSWYQQTPGQGLQFLFEYFSETQRNKGNFPGRFSGRQFSNSRSEMNVSTLELGDSALYLCASSLGVGTHSYEQYFGPGTRLTVT.

In this sample, this clonotype turned up many times. The chain joins TRBV5-5 to TRBJ2-7, with 10 bases identical to TRBD2. Germline loops: CDR1 SGHKS, CDR2 YYEKEE (reference sequence). V trimming: 2 bases; J trimming: 3 bases; junction bases outside the gene matches: 11. This CDR3 is 17 amino acids long. The CDR3 DNA is TGTGCCAGCAGCTTAGGGGACAGACCTAGCGGGAGCTACGAGCAGTACTTC. Protein: CASSLGDRPSGSYEQYF.

This clonotype was counted ten times or more. The rearrangement joins TRBV4-1 to TRBJ2-1, with 8 bases matching TRBD2. V gave up 3 bases and J gave up 4 bases; unmatched junction bases: 5. The CDR3 has 15 residues. Looked up from germline, CDR1 is MGHRA and CDR2 is YSYEKL. This CDR3 is CASSQLGLEYNEQFF. In DNA, the CDR3 is TGCGCCAGCAGCCAGTTGGGACTAGAATACAATGAGCAGTTCTTC.

This clonotype was seen once. One end of the junction varies from germline; a read error may be responsible. The chain uses TRBV7-9 and TRBJ2-3; the D is unclear. The CDR3 has 16 amino acids. Germline CDR1 reads SEHNR; CDR2 reads FQNEAQ (reference sequence). CDR3 region: CASSLGAVGNTHTQYF. The CDR3 bases are TGTGCCAGCAGCTTAGGAGCCGTTGGCAACACACATACGCAGTATTTT. Full variable domain (outside the CDR3, taken from reference TRBV7-9 and TRBJ2-3): DTGVSQNPRHKITKRGQNVTFRCDPISEHNRLYWYRQTLGQGPEFLTYFQNEAQLEKSRLLSDRFSAERPKGSFSTLEIQRTEQGDSAMYLCASSLGAVGNTHTQYFGPGTRLTVL.

This clonotype was seen a handful of times. The chain has TRBV4-3 and TRBJ2-2; D possibly corresponds to TRBD2 (6 bases). This CDR3 comprises 15 residues. CDR1 and CDR2 (germline): LGHNA, YSLEER. Trimming stripped 1 base from V and 5 bases from J, with 11 bases between. CDR3 loop: CASSQGRETTGELFF. Here the CDR3 DNA reads TGCGCCAGCAGCCAAGGGAGGGAGACTACCGGGGAGCTGTTTTTT.

This chain joins TRBV10-1 and TRBJ2-7; D assignment may be TRBD1 or TRBD2 (7 bases each). The germline CDR1 and CDR2 sequences are WNHNN and SYGVQD (reference sequence). With 6 bases removed from V and 2 bases from J, the gap between germline ends came to 20 bases. The CDR3 is 16 amino acids. The CDR3 spells CASRATGRGPTYEQYF. The CDR3 coding sequence is TGCGCCAGCAGGGCGACAGGGAGGGGACCTACCTACGAGCAGTACTTC.

V and J are TRBV6-1 and TRBJ1-2; tentative D call: TRBD1 (5 bases). V was clipped by 6 bases and J by 2 bases, with 16 bases between them. CDR1 and CDR2 from the germline V gene are MNHNS and SASEGT. The CDR3 totals 15 residues. CDR3 bases: TGTGCCAGCAGCCCCGGGACCTTGGGGAACTATGGCTACACCTTC. Its translation is CASSPGTLGNYGYTF.

This clonotype occurred many times. The CDR3 protein is CATSRDRLAGGSYEQYF. The CDR3 bases are TGTGCCACCAGCAGAGACCGACTAGCGGGAGGGTCCTACGAGCAGTACTTC. The chain employs TRBV15 and TRBJ2-7, with 14 positions matching TRBD2. There are 17 residues in the CDR3. The germline CDR1 and CDR2 sequences are LNHNV and YYDKDF (reference sequence). V shed 0 bases and J 1 base; nucleotides not matched to a gene: 2.

This clonotype was found many times. The CDR3 coding sequence is TGCAGTGCTATAGCACATACCGGGAAACTGTTTTTT. Its translation is CSAIAHTGKLFF. The chain has TRBV20-1 and TRBJ1-4; no firm D call. The CDR3 runs 12 residues. The germline V gene encodes CDR1 DFQATT and CDR2 SNEGSKA (reference sequence). V was shortened by 4 bases and J by 11 bases, with 14 bases between the two germline ends.

This clonotype was found many times. Here the CDR3 DNA reads TGTGCCATCAGTCGGACTAGCGGGAGGGCCATGGACACCGGGGAGCTGTTTTTT. Residues: CAISRTSGRAMDTGELFF. The chain employs TRBV10-3 and TRBJ2-2; 15 positions agree with TRBD2. The germline gives CDR1 ENHRY, CDR2 SYGVKD. With V trimmed by 5 bases and J by 3 bases, 7 bases remained unmatched. The CDR3 is 18 amino acids.

Ten or more counts support this clonotype. CDR3 region: CASSLSLAGISSYEQYF. In DNA, the CDR3 is TGTGCCAGCAGTTTGAGTCTAGCGGGTATTAGCTCCTACGAGCAGTACTTC. The chain recombines TRBV28 with TRBJ2-7, with 8 positions matching TRBD2. There are 17 residues in the CDR3. CDR1 MDHEN and CDR2 SYDVKM come from the germline V gene. After removal of 3 bases from V and 0 bases from J, the junction contained 10 bases not matched to a gene.

This chain joins TRBV5-4 and TRBJ1-1; TRBD1 matches 10 bases. CDR3 size: 12 residues. The trim removed 5 bases at V and 8 bases at J, leaving 3 bases unmatched. CDR1 is SGHNT and CDR2 is YYREEE in the germline V gene (reference sequence). The CDR3 DNA follows: TGTGCCAGCAGTAAGGACAGGGGGGAAGCTTTCTTT. It is translated as CASSKDRGEAFF.

This clonotype was found many times. The rearrangement joins TRBV20-1 to TRBJ1-2; tentative D call: TRBD1 (5 bases). The CDR3 consists of 14 residues. CDR1 and CDR2 (germline): DFQATT, SNEGSKA (reference sequence). The V and J ends lost 0 bases and 4 bases respectively, with 12 bases between them. The CDR3 is CSARDGALIYGYTF. The CDR3 nucleotides are TGCAGTGCTAGAGACGGGGCGCTAATCTATGGCTACACCTTC.

The V and J genes are TRBV20-1 and TRBJ2-7; D possibly corresponds to TRBD2 (6 bases). This CDR3 spans 15 amino acids. Germline V gives CDR1 DFQATT, CDR2 SNEGSKA (reference sequence). V was trimmed by 8 bases and J by 0 bases, leaving 20 bases between them. The CDR3 bases are TGCAGTACAGACCCACAGGCCGGGGGCTCCTACGAGCAGTACTTC. Its translation: CSTDPQAGGSYEQYF.

The V and J genes are TRBV20-1 and TRBJ2-7, with D possibly matching TRBD2 (6 bases). Germline V CDR1 and CDR2: DFQATT, SNEGSKA (reference sequence). The V gene lost 1 base and the J gene lost 2 bases, with 15 bases spanning the gap. CDR3 size: 15 residues. The CDR3 nucleotides are TGCAGTGCTAGAGCAAGAGACGGGAGTACCTACGAGCAGTACTTC. Protein product: CSARARDGSTYEQYF.

This clonotype has at least ten counts. The rearrangement joins TRBV6-1 to TRBJ1-3; possibly TRBD1 for D (5 bases). The CDR3 extends over 15 amino acids. Germline V gene data show CDR1 as MNHNS and CDR2 as SASEGT. Trimming left V 5 bases short and J 2 bases short, with 13 bases between. The CDR3 coding sequence is TGTGCCAGCAGTATCACCGCGACAGCTGGAAACACCATATATTTT. Translation: CASSITATAGNTIYF.

At least ten counts were recorded for this clonotype. The V call is TRBV5-5, the J call TRBJ2-6; D uncertain. V was pared by 4 bases and J by 2 bases, with 7 bases between. Per germline, CDR1 SGHKS and CDR2 YYEKEE (reference sequence). This CDR3 contains 14 residues. The DNA of the CDR3 is TGTGCCAGCAGCGACACCCCTGGGGCCAACGTCCTGACTTTC. Encoded protein: CASSDTPGANVLTF.